This T cell receptor (beta chain) was recovered during a study of tissue T cells after allogeneic stem cell transplantation. CDR1 and CDR2 from the germline V gene are WNHNN and SYGVQD (reference sequence). The germline V and J ends were trimmed by 1 base and 2 bases, with 6 bases remaining between them. The CDR3 consists of 13 residues. Assay used: immunoSEQ multiplex PCR; TCRdb lists only in-frame clones, some missing. The repertoire consists of several thousand clones, with roughly three quarters occurring once and the leading ten covering roughly 15%. The gene calls are TRBV10-1 and TRBJ2-7; D tentatively fits TRBD1 or TRBD2 (5 bases each). The TCR originated in a male patient at least 60 years old with steroid-refractory graft-versus-host disease after an allogeneic stem cell transplant. Some T cells may possibly be graft donor cells. Here the sequenced sample was skin, taken at autopsy. CDR3 nucleotides: TGCGCCAGCAGTGAGTGGGGGACCTACGAGCAGTACTTC. It is translated as CASSEWGTYEQYF.